This entry lists 18 T cell receptor delta chains sequenced from one sample in a study of Vδ1+ human thymocytes listed by TCRdb under 2018. Overall study results and their limits: Unlike the oligoclonal repertoires in peripheral blood, the thymic TRG and TRD repertoires appeared highly polyclonal, with Gaussian CDR3 length distributions.

Their target antigens are unknown. Instrument on record: Illumina MiSeq. RNA was isolated using the RNeasy mini kit, and reverse transcription was performed with Superscript III. CDR3 amplicons were produced by multiplex PCR using pooled V-gene forward primers and a constant-region reverse primer with Illumina adaptor overhangs. After TCRdb called clones again from the public reads with CATT, rows with identical DNA were merged. This sample lists fewer than 90,000 delta-chain clones; about 38% were detected once. The top ten hold around 0.3% of the sample. The sequencing sample was made of Vdelta1+ gamma-delta thymocytes from the thymus. The sample's cell subset or site label, decoded: FACS-sorted CD3+ TCRalphabeta- TCRVdelta1+ TCRVdelta2- thymocytes. All receptors come from a boy less than two years old who had congenital heart surgery.

This clone was observed a few times. The gene calls are TRDV1 and TRDJ1, with 13 bases lining up with TRDD3. With V trimmed by 5 bases and J by 7 bases, 13 bases remained unmatched. Germline V gene sequence: CDR1 TSWWSYY, CDR2 QGS. The CDR3 length is 17 residues. The CDR3 sequence: CALGLSELGDTQAKLIF. CDR3 coding DNA: TGTGCTCTTGGGTTGAGTGAACTGGGGGATACGCAGGCTAAACTCATCTTT.

This clone has more than one count but fewer than ten. The chain employs TRDV1 and TRDJ1, with D possibly called TRDD2 or TRDD3 (5 bases each). The CDR3 consists of 23 residues. Germline CDR1 TSWWSYY, CDR2 QGS. V was trimmed by 3 bases and J by 0 bases, leaving 35 bases between them. The DNA for the CDR3 is TGTGCTCTTGGGGACTCTACCCGGCCTTCACCCTATGTGAGGGGGCCGTACACCGATAAACTCATCTTT. Translating gives CALGDSTRPSPYVRGPYTDKLIF.

The rearrangement links TRDV1 to TRDJ1, with a weak D call TRDD2 (7 bases). Trimming shortened V by 3 bases and J by 1 base, and 36 bases separated the two germline ends. The CDR3 runs 23 residues. The germline gives CDR1 TSWWSYY, CDR2 QGS. The CDR3 region has the DNA TGTGCTCTTGGGGACTTCCTTGGGGGCACACCCTTCCTGGGGCCCCTCTGCACCGATAAACTCATCTTT. It encodes CALGDFLGGTPFLGPLCTDKLIF.

This clone was counted only a few times. The gene calls are TRDV1 and TRDJ1; the D gene is possibly TRDD3 (6 bases). Germline V gene sequence: CDR1 TSWWSYY, CDR2 QGS. The V end lost 3 bases, the J end lost 0 bases, and 32 bases lay between the germline ends. This CDR3 spans 22 amino acids. CDR3 amino acids: CALGDCGVYSTGSCWNTDKLIF. CDR3 coding DNA: TGTGCTCTTGGGGACTGCGGGGTTTACAGTACTGGGTCCTGTTGGAACACCGATAAACTCATCTTT.

With respect to this clone: Other DNA sequences in the sample encode the same CDR3. The V and J genes are TRDV1 and TRDJ1; possibly TRDD3 for D (6 bases). V gave up 6 bases and J gave up 0 bases, with 26 bases separating them. The CDR3 runs 19 residues. In germline, CDR1 is TSWWSYY, CDR2 QGS. The CDR3 loop is CALGHYEGDGPAYTDKLIF. Written as DNA, the CDR3 is TGTGCTCTTGGCCACTACGAAGGGGATGGTCCCGCGTACACCGATAAACTCATCTTT.

This sequence joins TRDV1 and TRDJ1; 7 nucleotides align to TRDD2. This CDR3 region has 18 residues. V was pared by 4 bases and J by 2 bases, with 16 bases of the junction left unmatched. Per the germline V gene, CDR1 is TSWWSYY and CDR2 is QGS. The CDR3 loop reads CALGAFLHILRRTDKLIF. DNA for the CDR3: TGTGCTCTTGGGGCATTCCTACACATACTTCGCCGGACCGATAAACTCATCTTT.

This chain joins TRDV1 and TRDJ1; 10 bases line up with TRDD3. The CDR3 contains 20 residues. V trimming: 0 bases; J trimming: 1 base; junction bases outside the gene matches: 14. Germline V CDR1 and CDR2: TSWWSYY, QGS. The DNA of the CDR3 is TGTGCTCTTGGGGAACTGTCCTCCTACGTGGGGGATACCTCCACCGATAAACTCATCTTT. Its protein product is CALGELSSYVGDTSTDKLIF.

The chain joins TRDV1 to TRDJ1, with TRDD3 matching 10 bases. The CDR3 has 22 amino acids. The J segment lost 4 bases and the V segment lost 4 bases, leaving 27 bases of the junction unmatched. Germline lookup yields CDR1 TSWWSYY and CDR2 QGS. CDR3 loop: CALGASGVPWYWGMVPDDKLIF. The CDR3 DNA reads as TGTGCTCTTGGGGCGTCCGGCGTTCCTTGGTACTGGGGGATGGTCCCCGACGATAAACTCATCTTT.

This clone was picked up a small number of times. An end of the junction does not agree with germline; a read error may underlie this. The same CDR3 also results from other DNA sequences found in this sample. V gene TRDV2 combines with J gene TRDJ1, with 12 positions matching TRDD3. The CDR3 runs to 18 residues. Germline loops: CDR1 GEAIGNYY, CDR2 EKD. This CDR3 is CACDTALLGDTYTDKLIF. The CDR3, as DNA: TGTGCCTGTGACACCGCCTTACTGGGGGATACTTACACCGATAAACTTATCTTT.

This clone came up a few times. The chain has TRDV2 and TRDJ1; 7 positions agree with TRDD3. Germline CDR1 reads GEAIGNYY; CDR2 reads EKD. The CDR3 covers 18 residues. With V trimmed by 1 base and J by 5 bases, 18 bases remained unmatched. DNA for the CDR3: TGTGCCTGTGACACGCCTGGGGGCTGCTGGCTATCCTCGGATAAACTCATCTTT. Translated: CACDTPGGCWLSSDKLIF.

The chain combines TRDV1 with TRDJ1, with 7 bases aligning to TRDD3. V was clipped by 5 bases and J by 12 bases; unmatched bases: 30. Germline loops: CDR1 TSWWSYY, CDR2 QGS. The CDR3 contains 19 residues. The CDR3 region has the DNA TGTGCTCTTGGGCCGCCCCCTCCCCGGCCCCTTTCACTGGGGCCCAGGATCATCTTT. Translation gives CALGPPPPRPLSLGPRIIF.

The chain joins TRDV1 to TRDJ1; a possible D gene is TRDD3 (8 bases). CDR3 length: 25 residues. Germline CDR1 reads TSWWSYY; CDR2 reads QGS. Trimming took 4 bases from V and 0 from J, leaving 42 bases between them. In DNA, the CDR3 is TGTGCTCTTGGGGCATTTCCTACGGGGATACCACGACGAGACGGTAGCCGTCGGTACACCGATAAACTCATCTTT. Protein product: CALGAFPTGIPRRDGSRRYTDKLIF.

This clone was seen a few times. V is TRDV2 and J is TRDJ1; 9 bases align to TRDD3. The V and J ends lost 0 bases and 0 bases, in that order; junction bases with no gene match: 13. Per germline, CDR1 GEAIGNYY and CDR2 EKD. The CDR3 contains 19 residues. This chain's CDR3 is CACDTVSLLGDPYTDKLIF. The CDR3 bases are TGTGCCTGTGACACCGTTTCCTTACTGGGGGACCCGTACACCGATAAACTCATCTTT.

V is TRDV1 and J is TRDJ1; D may be TRDD1 (6 bases). Deletions cut 2 bases from V and 0 bases from J, with 16 bases between. Germline values: CDR1 TSWWSYY, CDR2 QGS. The CDR3 runs 17 residues. The CDR3 reads CALGEKGNNTDTDKLIF. CDR3 nucleotide sequence: TGTGCTCTTGGGGAAAAGGGAAATAACACCGACACCGATAAACTCATCTTT.

Concerning this clone itself: Different DNA sequences within this sample yield the same CDR3. V usage is TRDV1 and J usage is TRDJ1; TRDD3 agrees at 13 bases. CDR3 length: 25 residues. Germline CDR1 TSWWSYY, CDR2 QGS. Losses at the gene ends were 6 bases for V and 0 bases for J; bases not matched to a gene: 31. CDR3 nucleotides: TGTGCTCTTGGAGGTCTCTTCCTACCGGGACTACTGGGGGATACGTGGGGCGGGTACACCGATAAACTCATCTTT. Translation: CALGGLFLPGLLGDTWGGYTDKLIF.

This clone was observed a few times. The germline gene is not matched at one end of the junction; a read error may be the cause. This chain joins TRDV1 and TRDJ1; D might be TRDD2 or TRDD3, each matching 9 bases. CDR3 length equals 20 residues. Germline assignment: CDR1 TSWWSYY and CDR2 QGS. CDR3 amino acids: CALRDPSYGQLLGDTDKLIF. In DNA, the CDR3 is TGTGCTCTTAGGGACCCTTCCTACGGGCAACTTCTGGGGGATACCGATAAACTCATCTTT.

This clone was recorded a few times. The J gene is TRDJ1, the V gene TRDV1; 8 nucleotides align to TRDD2. The CDR3 loop spans 18 amino acids. The J segment lost 0 bases and the V segment lost 5 bases, leaving 14 bases of the junction unmatched. Germline V lookup: CDR1 TSWWSYY, CDR2 QGS. Here the CDR3 reads CALGPDPFLWKYTDKLIF. As DNA, the CDR3 is TGTGCTCTTGGGCCCGATCCCTTCCTATGGAAGTACACCGATAAACTCATCTTT.

This clone was counted a few times. One end of the junction does not line up with germline, which may come from a read error. The rearrangement joins TRDV1 to TRDJ1, with 7 positions matching TRDD2. The CDR3 runs to 17 residues. The germline CDR1 and CDR2 sequences are TSWWSYY and QGS. The CDR3 loop is CALGEPSGLPLVTELIF. The CDR3 DNA reads TGTGCTCTTGGTGAACCATCCGGCCTTCCTCTAGTTACCGAACTCATCTTT.